The rows below give T cell receptor beta chains drawn from one sample of a study of blood T cell repertoires in COVID-19. Repertoires were generated with immunoSEQ multiplex PCR, while TCRdb's copy carries only in-frame clones and drops some. The sample lists roughly 120,000 clones; 75% to 90% were seen once. Material for sequencing was peripheral blood. The receptors were gathered from a woman between 45 and 65 years old with acute or convalescent COVID-19. Each CDR3 is given with its conserved first and last residue. The D gene is left open where the match is weak. A row's size may be missing; if present it is once, few, many or a size class.

abundance	v_gene	j_gene	d_gene	CDR3aa	CDR3nt
-	TRBV18	TRBJ2-7	TRBD1	CASSPRQGGEQYF	TGTGCCAGCTCACCAAGACAGGGGGGCGAGCAGTACTTC
-	TRBV6-5	TRBJ2-5	-	CASSPGSPGETQYF	TGTGCCAGCAGTCCGGGGTCACCGGGAGAGACCCAGTACTTC
-	TRBV14	TRBJ1-2	-	CASSQTMDYGYTF	TGTGCCAGCAGCCAAACTATGGACTATGGCTACACCTTC
-	TRBV7-8	TRBJ2-7	TRBD2	CASSPGTSGAYEQYF	TGTGCCAGCAGCCCTGGGACTAGCGGCGCCTACGAGCAGTACTTC
-	TRBV20-1	TRBJ1-1	-	CSASSGAMNTEAFF	TGCAGTGCTAGTTCAGGGGCGATGAACACTGAAGCTTTCTTT
-	TRBV7-6	TRBJ1-2	TRBD1	CASSLGDRGKNYGYTF	TGTGCCAGCAGCTTAGGAGACAGGGGTAAGAACTATGGCTACACCTTC
-	TRBV28	TRBJ1-6	-	CASSLQFNSPLHF	TGTGCCAGCAGTTTACAATTTAATTCACCCCTCCACTTT
-	TRBV19	TRBJ1-1	TRBD1	CASSPRKGQTNTEAFF	TGTGCCAGTAGTCCCCGAAAGGGACAGACGAACACTGAAGCTTTCTTT
-	TRBV7-9	TRBJ1-2	-	CASSLSRGIRGYTF	TGTGCCAGCAGCTTATCCAGGGGAATTAGGGGCTACACCTTC
-	TRBV7-2	TRBJ2-5	TRBD2	CASSFFGLAGGQETQYF	TGTGCCAGCAGCTTTTTCGGACTAGCGGGAGGGCAAGAGACCCAGTACTTC
-	TRBV11-2	TRBJ1-1	TRBD1	CASSSSGGRDTEAFF	TGTGCCAGCAGCTCCTCAGGGGGCAGGGACACTGAAGCTTTCTTT
-	TRBV18	TRBJ1-2	-	CASSPPGADGYTF	TGTGCCAGCTCACCACCTGGGGCGGATGGCTACACCTTC
-	TRBV27	TRBJ1-4	-	CASSFLGENEKLFF	TGTGCCAGCAGTTTTTTAGGAGAAAATGAAAAACTGTTTTTT
-	TRBV6-5	TRBJ1-3	-	CASSYAYPGRENTIYF	TGTGCCAGCAGTTACGCTTATCCAGGGAGGGAAAACACCATATATTTT
-	TRBV3-1/TRBV3-2	TRBJ2-2	-	CASSGSSNTGELFF	TGTGCCAGCAGTGGGAGCTCGAACACCGGGGAGCTGTTTTTT
-	TRBV27	TRBJ1-1	-	CASSVRGRGTEAFF	TGTGCCAGCAGCGTCAGGGGTAGGGGCACTGAAGCTTTCTTT
-	TRBV5-6	TRBJ2-3	TRBD1	CASSLGQGGTDTQYF	TGTGCCAGCAGCCTGGGACAGGGGGGAACAGATACGCAGTATTTT
-	TRBV3-1/TRBV3-2	TRBJ2-2	TRBD2	CASSKGLAGVVGELFF	TGTGCCAGCAGCAAGGGACTAGCGGGAGTGGTCGGGGAGCTGTTTTTT
once	TRBV19	TRBJ1-1	TRBD1	CASSRTGMDTEAFF	TGTGCCAGTAGTAGGACAGGGATGGACACTGAAGCTTTCTTT
-	TRBV4-1	TRBJ2-6	TRBD1	CASSQPGQGTGANVLTF	TGCGCCAGCAGCCAACCCGGACAGGGGACCGGGGCCAACGTCCTGACTTTC
once	TRBV7-7	TRBJ2-1	-	CASSLALGGLHNEQFF	TGTGCTAGCAGCTTAGCCCTCGGCGGGCTCCACAATGAGCAGTTCTTC
once	TRBV3-1/TRBV3-2	TRBJ2-1	-	CASSQTNEQFF	TGTGCCAGCAGCCAAACTAATGAGCAGTTCTTC
-	TRBV7-9	TRBJ1-4	TRBD1	CASSPGQATNEKLFF	TGTGCCAGCAGCCCCGGACAGGCAACTAATGAAAAACTGTTTTTT
-	TRBV7-9	TRBJ2-1	TRBD2	CASSHLAGEPAGGEQFF	TGTGCCAGCAGCCATCTAGCGGGGGAGCCCGCTGGCGGTGAGCAGTTCTTC
once	TRBV7-3	TRBJ2-1	TRBD2	CASSLEGGPWEQFF	TGTGCCAGCAGCTTAGAGGGAGGGCCATGGGAGCAGTTCTTC
-	TRBV7-9	TRBJ1-1	TRBD1	CASTGTVNTEAFF	TGTGCCAGCACCGGGACAGTGAACACTGAAGCTTTCTTT
-	TRBV19	TRBJ1-4	TRBD1	CASSTRTGPNEKLFF	TGTGCCAGTAGTACTCGGACAGGGCCTAATGAAAAACTGTTTTTT
-	TRBV28	TRBJ1-4	-	CASMELATNEKLFF	TGTGCCAGTATGGAGCTCGCAACTAATGAAAAACTGTTTTTT
-	TRBV10-3	TRBJ2-3	-	CAISASDTQYF	TGTGCCATCAGTGCGTCAGATACGCAGTATTTT
-	TRBV6-5	TRBJ1-2	-	CASSYPDPTGGYTF	TGTGCCAGCAGTTACCCAGACCCAACGGGTGGCTACACCTTC
-	TRBV19	TRBJ2-7	-	CASRSEGRHEQYF	TGTGCCAGTCGGTCAGAGGGCCGCCACGAGCAGTACTTC
few	TRBV2	TRBJ2-1	-	CASSEFREQFF	TGTGCCAGCAGTGAATTCAGGGAGCAGTTCTTC
-	TRBV20-1	TRBJ1-1	-	CSAPPLAYAFF	TGCAGTGCTCCCCCATTAGCCTATGCTTTCTTT
-	TRBV10-1	TRBJ2-7	TRBD1	CASSADRDRTSYEQYF	TGCGCCAGCAGCGCCGACCGGGACAGGACTTCCTACGAGCAGTACTTC
-	TRBV28	TRBJ1-1	-	CASSPWARGAFF	TGTGCCAGCAGTCCCTGGGCCAGAGGGGCTTTCTTT
-	TRBV24-1	TRBJ2-5	TRBD2	CATSDWGGLKTQYF	TGTGCCACCAGTGATTGGGGGGGGTTAAAGACCCAGTACTTC
-	TRBV29-1	TRBJ2-4	TRBD1	CSVEDPGGRNIQYF	TGCAGCGTTGAAGATCCAGGGGGCCGGAACATTCAGTACTTC
-	TRBV30	TRBJ2-7	TRBD1	CAWSETGVIYEQYF	TGTGCCTGGAGTGAGACAGGGGTTATCTACGAGCAGTACTTC
-	TRBV7-2	TRBJ2-7	-	CASSTHLASYEQYF	TGTGCCAGCAGCACCCATCTGGCATCCTACGAGCAGTACTTC
-	TRBV19	TRBJ1-1	TRBD1	CASRKTGGSTEAFF	TGTGCCAGTAGAAAAACAGGGGGGAGTACTGAAGCTTTCTTT
-	TRBV28	TRBJ1-5	-	CASSKRTAGSQPQHF	TGTGCCAGCAGTAAGAGAACCGCGGGAAGTCAGCCCCAGCATTTT
few	TRBV28	TRBJ2-7	TRBD1	CASTIGQEPYEQYF	TGTGCCAGCACAATTGGACAGGAACCTTACGAGCAGTACTTC
-	TRBV15	TRBJ1-6	-	CATQGFWNSPLHF	TGTGCCACCCAGGGTTTCTGGAATTCACCCCTCCACTTT